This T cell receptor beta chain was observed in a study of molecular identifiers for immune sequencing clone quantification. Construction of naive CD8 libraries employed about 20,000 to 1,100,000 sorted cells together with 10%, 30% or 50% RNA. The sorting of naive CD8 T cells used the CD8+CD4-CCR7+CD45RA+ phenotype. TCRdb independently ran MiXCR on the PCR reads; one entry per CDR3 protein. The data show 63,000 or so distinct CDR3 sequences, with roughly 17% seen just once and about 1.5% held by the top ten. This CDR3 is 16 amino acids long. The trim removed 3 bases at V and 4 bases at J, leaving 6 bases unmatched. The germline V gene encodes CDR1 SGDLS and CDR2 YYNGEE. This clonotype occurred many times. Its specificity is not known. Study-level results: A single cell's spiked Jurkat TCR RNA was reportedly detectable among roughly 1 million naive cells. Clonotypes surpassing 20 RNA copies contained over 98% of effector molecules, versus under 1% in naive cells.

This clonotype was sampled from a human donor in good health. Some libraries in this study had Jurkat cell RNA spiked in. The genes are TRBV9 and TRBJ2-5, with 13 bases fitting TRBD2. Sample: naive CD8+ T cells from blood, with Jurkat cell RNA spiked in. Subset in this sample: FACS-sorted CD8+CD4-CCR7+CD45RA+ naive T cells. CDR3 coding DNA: TGTGCCAGCAGCGCGGGGACTAGCGGGATCGGAGAGACCCAGTACTTC. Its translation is CASSAGTSGIGETQYF.